This record covers a single TCR beta chain. This specimen belongs to a study of blood T cell repertoires in COVID-19. V lost 5 bases and J 10 bases, leaving 10 bases between the germline ends. CDR1 and CDR2 (germline): SGHTA, FQGNSA. CDR3 length: 11 amino acids. This table comes from immunoSEQ multiplex PCR, and its TCRdb copy is limited to in-frame clones, with some not included. The repertoire holds approximately 220,000 clones, with roughly four fifths as singletons. Sequenced input: peripheral blood. This chain links TRBV7-2 with TRBJ2-3, with D maybe TRBD2 (6 bases). The sequence derives from a woman in her seventies with acute or convalescent COVID-19. CDR3 sequence (DNA): TGTGCCAGCAGCCCCACGGGGGCGCAGTATTTT. Its protein product is CASSPTGAQYF.